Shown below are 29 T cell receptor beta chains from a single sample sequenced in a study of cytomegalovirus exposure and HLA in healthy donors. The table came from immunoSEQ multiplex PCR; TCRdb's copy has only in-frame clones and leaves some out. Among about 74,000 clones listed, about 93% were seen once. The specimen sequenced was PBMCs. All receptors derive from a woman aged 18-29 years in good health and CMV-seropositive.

This CDR3 reads CASSQEESRGHDDEKLFF. CDR3 sequence (DNA): TGCGCCAGCAGCCAAGAGGAGAGCAGGGGGCACGATGATGAAAAACTGTTTTTT. The genes are TRBV4-1 and TRBJ1-4; 8 bases line up with TRBD1. Germline CDR1 MGHRA, CDR2 YSYEKL. V lost 0 bases, J lost 6 bases, and 12 bases stayed unmatched. CDR3 length: 18 residues.

The CDR3 DNA sequence: TGTGCCAGCAGTTACCGGACTAGCGGCCCCAATGAGCAGTTCTTC. Translated: CASSYRTSGPNEQFF. This rearrangement joins TRBV6-6 to TRBJ2-1; 10 bases are a match to TRBD2. CDR3 length: 15 residues. V dropped 2 bases and J dropped 6; count of bases not matched to a gene: 4. CDR1 and CDR2 (germline): MNHNY, SVGAGI (reference sequence).

For the CDR3, the DNA is TGTGCCAGCAGCCAAGGCCGGGGTTCGCGGGGGGGACAAGAGACCCAGTACTTC. Translation gives CASSQGRGSRGGQETQYF. The rearrangement links TRBV4-2 to TRBJ2-5, with 9 nucleotides matching TRBD2. V was pared by 1 base and J by 2 bases, with 11 bases of the junction left unmatched. Germline values: CDR1 LGHNA, CDR2 YNFKEQ. The CDR3 length is 18 residues.

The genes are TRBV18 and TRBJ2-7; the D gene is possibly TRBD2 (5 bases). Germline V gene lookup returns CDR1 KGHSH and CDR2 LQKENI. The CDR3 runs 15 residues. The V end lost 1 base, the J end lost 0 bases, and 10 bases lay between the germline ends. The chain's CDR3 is CASSPRGSSSYEQYF. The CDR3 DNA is TGTGCCAGCTCACCACGCGGGTCGAGCTCCTACGAGCAGTACTTC.

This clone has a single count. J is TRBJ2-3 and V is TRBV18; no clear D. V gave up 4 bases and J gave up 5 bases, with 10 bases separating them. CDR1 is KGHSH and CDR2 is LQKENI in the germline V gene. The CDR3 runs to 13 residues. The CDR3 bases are TGTGCCAGCTCACTCCTTAAACTAGATACGCAGTATTTT. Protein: CASSLLKLDTQYF.

The CDR3 is CASSTGQGNSPLHF. CDR3 bases: TGTGCCAGCAGTACGGGACAGGGAAATTCACCCCTCCACTTT. The chain is built from TRBV27 and TRBJ1-6; 9 bases are a match to TRBD1. This CDR3 has 14 residues. V dropped 5 bases and J dropped 7; count of bases not matched to a gene: 3. Per germline, CDR1 MNHEY and CDR2 SMNVEV (reference sequence).

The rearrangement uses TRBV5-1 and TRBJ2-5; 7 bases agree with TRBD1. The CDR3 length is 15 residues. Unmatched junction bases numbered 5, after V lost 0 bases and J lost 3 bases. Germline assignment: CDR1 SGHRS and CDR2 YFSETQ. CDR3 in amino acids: CASSLVTGTEETQYF. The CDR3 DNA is TGCGCCAGCAGCTTGGTTACCGGGACAGAAGAGACCCAGTACTTC.

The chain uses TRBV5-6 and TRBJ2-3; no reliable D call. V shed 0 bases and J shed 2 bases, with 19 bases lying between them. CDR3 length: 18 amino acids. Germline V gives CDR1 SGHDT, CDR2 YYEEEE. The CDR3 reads CASSLALKNYGLTDTQYF. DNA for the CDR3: TGTGCCAGCAGCTTGGCCCTCAAGAACTATGGCCTCACAGATACGCAGTATTTT. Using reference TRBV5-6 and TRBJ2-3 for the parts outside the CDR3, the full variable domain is DAGVTQSPTHLIKTRGQQVTLRCSPKSGHDTVSWYQQALGQGPQFIFQYYEEEERQRGNFPDRFSGHQFPNYSSELNVNALLLGDSALYLCASSLALKNYGLTDTQYFGPGTRLTVL.

In DNA form, the CDR3 reads TGTGCCAGCAGCTTACCAGGGGCGATCACCGGGGAGCTGTTTTTT. It yields the protein CASSLPGAITGELFF. V is TRBV7-2 and J is TRBJ2-2, with D possibly matching TRBD1 (6 bases). Trimming left V 2 bases short and J 4 bases short, with 11 bases between. Per the germline V gene, CDR1 is SGHTA and CDR2 is FQGNSA. CDR3 size: 15 residues. The complete variable domain, with remaining parts taken from reference TRBV7-2 and TRBJ2-2, reads GAGVSQSPSNKVTEKGKDVELRCDPISGHTALYWYRQSLGQGLEFLIYFQGNSAPDKSGLPSDRFSAERTGGSVSTLTIQRTQQEDSAVYLCASSLPGAITGELFFGEGSRLTVL.

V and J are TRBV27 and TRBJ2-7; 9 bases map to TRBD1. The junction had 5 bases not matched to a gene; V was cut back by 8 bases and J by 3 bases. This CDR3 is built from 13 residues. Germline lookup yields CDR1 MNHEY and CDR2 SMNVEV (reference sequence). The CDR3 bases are TGTGCCAGCGGGACAGGGTTTCTCTACGAGCAGTACTTC. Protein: CASGTGFLYEQYF.

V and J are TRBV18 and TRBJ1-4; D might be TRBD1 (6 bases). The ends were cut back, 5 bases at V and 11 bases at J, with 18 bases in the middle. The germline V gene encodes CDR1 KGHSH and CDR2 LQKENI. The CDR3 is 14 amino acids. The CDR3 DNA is TGTGCCAGCTCAGGGGCCCAGGGGATGAGGAAACTGTTTTTT. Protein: CASSGAQGMRKLFF.

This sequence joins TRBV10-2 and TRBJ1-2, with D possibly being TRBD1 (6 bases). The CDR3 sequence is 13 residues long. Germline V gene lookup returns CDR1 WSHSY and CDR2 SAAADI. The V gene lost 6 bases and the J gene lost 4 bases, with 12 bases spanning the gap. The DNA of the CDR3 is TGCGCCAGCAGCCTATTAGGGGGCTATGGCTACACCTTC. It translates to CASSLLGGYGYTF.

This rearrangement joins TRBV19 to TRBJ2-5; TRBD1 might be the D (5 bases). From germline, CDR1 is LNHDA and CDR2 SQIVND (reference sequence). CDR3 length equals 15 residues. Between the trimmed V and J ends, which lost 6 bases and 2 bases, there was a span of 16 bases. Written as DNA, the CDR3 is TGTGCCAGTAGGCCGCGACAGACATCACAAGAGACCCAGTACTTC. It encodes CASRPRQTSQETQYF.

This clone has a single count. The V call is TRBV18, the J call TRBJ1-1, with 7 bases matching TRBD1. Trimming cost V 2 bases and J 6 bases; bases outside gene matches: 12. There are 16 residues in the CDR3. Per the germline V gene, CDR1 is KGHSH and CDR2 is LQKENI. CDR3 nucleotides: TGTGCCAGCTCACCATTCGGGGCAGGGGGTTACCCTGAAGCTTTCTTT. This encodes CASSPFGAGGYPEAFF. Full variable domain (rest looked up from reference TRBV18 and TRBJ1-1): NAGVMQNPRHLVRRRGQEARLRCSPMKGHSHVYWYRQLPEEGLKFMVYLQKENIIDESGMPKERFSAEFPKEGPSILRIQQVVRGDSAAYFCASSPFGAGGYPEAFFGQGTRLTVV.

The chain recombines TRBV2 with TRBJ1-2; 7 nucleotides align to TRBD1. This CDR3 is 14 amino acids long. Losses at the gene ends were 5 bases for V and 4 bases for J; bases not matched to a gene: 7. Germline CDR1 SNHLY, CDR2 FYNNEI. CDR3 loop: CASSRPTGTYGYTF. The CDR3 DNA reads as TGTGCCAGCAGTCGCCCGACAGGGACCTATGGCTACACCTTC.

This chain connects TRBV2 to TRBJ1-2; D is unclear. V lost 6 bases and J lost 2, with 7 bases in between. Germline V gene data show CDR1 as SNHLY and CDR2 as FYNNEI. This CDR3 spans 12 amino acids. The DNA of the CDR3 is TGTGCCAGCAGAGGACTAAACTATGGCTACACCTTC. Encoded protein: CASRGLNYGYTF.

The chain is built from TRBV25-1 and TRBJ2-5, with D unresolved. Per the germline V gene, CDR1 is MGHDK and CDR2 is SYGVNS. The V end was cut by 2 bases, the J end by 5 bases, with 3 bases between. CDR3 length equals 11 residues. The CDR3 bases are TGTGCCAGCAGTGAAGCGGAGACCCAGTACTTC. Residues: CASSEAETQYF.

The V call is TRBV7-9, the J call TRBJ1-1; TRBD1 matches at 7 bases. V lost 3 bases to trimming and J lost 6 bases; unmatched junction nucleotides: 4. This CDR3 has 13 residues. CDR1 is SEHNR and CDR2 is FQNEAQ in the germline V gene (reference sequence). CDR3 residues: CASSFYRGAEAFF. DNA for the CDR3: TGTGCCAGCAGCTTTTACAGGGGCGCTGAAGCTTTCTTT.

CDR3 coding DNA: TGTGCCAGCAGATCGGGGTTGAGCACTGAAGCTTTCTTT. Translated: CASRSGLSTEAFF. The V gene is TRBV6-1, the J gene TRBJ1-1; D is undetermined. Trimming left V 6 bases short and J 4 bases short, with 12 bases between. The germline gives CDR1 MNHNS, CDR2 SASEGT. The CDR3 contains 13 residues.

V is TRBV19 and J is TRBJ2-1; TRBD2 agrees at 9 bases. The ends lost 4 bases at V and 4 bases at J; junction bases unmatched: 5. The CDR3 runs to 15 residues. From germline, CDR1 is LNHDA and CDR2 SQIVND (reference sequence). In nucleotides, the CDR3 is TGTGCCAGTAGTAGCCTGGCGGGGGGGTACAATGAGCAGTTCTTC. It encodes CASSSLAGGYNEQFF.

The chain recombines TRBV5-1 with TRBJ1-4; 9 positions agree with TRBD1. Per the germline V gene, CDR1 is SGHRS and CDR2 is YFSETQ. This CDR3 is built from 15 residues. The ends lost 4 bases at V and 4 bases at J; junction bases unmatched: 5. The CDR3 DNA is TGCGCCAGCAGCCCAAGACAGGGGGGTAATGAAAAACTGTTTTTT. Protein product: CASSPRQGGNEKLFF.

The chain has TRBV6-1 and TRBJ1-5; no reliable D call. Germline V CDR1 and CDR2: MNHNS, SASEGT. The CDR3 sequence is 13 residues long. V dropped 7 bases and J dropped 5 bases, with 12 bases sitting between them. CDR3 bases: TGTGCCAGCACCCGGAGGGAGGATCAGCCCCAGCATTTT. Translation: CASTRREDQPQHF.

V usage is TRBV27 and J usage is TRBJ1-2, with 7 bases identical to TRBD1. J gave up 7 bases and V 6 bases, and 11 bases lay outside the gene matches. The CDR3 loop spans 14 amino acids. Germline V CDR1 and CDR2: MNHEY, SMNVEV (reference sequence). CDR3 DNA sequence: TGTGCCAGCAGCTGGGCCGGGACAGTGGCTGGCTACACCTTC. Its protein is CASSWAGTVAGYTF.

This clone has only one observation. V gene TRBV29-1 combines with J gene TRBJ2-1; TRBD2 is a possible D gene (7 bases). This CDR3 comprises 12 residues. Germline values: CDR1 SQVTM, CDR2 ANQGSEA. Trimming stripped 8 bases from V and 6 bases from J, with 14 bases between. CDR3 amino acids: CSHRRGGNEQFF. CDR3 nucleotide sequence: TGCAGCCATAGGAGGGGGGGCAATGAGCAGTTCTTC.

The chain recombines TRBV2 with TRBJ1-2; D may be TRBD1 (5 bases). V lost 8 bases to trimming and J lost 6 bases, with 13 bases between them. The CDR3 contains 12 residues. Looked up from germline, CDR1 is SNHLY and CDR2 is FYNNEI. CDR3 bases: TGTGCCAGCGTAGGGGAAAGGGATGGCTACACCTTC. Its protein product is CASVGERDGYTF.

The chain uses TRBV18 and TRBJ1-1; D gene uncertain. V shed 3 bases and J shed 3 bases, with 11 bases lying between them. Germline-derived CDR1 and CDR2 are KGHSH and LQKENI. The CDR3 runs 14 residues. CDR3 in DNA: TGTGCCAGCTCACCGAGCCGGGGTGACACTGAAGCTTTCTTT. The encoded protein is CASSPSRGDTEAFF.

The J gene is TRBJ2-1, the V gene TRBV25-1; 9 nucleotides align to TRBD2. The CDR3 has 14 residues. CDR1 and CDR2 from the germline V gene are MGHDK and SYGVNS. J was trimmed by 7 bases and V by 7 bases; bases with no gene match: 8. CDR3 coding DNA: TGTGCCAGCACAAGCGGGGGGCCGGGGAATGAGCAGTTCTTC. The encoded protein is CASTSGGPGNEQFF.

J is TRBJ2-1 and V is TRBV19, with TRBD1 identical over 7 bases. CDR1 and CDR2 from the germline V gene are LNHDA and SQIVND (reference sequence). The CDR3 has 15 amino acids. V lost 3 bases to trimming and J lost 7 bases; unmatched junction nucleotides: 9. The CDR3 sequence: CASSIITGEGNEQFF. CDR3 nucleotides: TGTGCCAGTAGTATTATAACAGGGGAAGGGAATGAGCAGTTCTTC.

In DNA, the CDR3 is TGTGCCAGCAGCTTGGTTCCCAACTTCGCGACCGGGGAGCTGTTTTTT. Translated, it gives CASSLVPNFATGELFF. The chain uses TRBV5-5 and TRBJ2-2; D unclear. From germline, CDR1 is SGHKS and CDR2 YYEKEE (reference sequence). The CDR3 runs to 16 residues. The V end was cut by 0 bases, the J end by 5 bases, with 14 bases between.